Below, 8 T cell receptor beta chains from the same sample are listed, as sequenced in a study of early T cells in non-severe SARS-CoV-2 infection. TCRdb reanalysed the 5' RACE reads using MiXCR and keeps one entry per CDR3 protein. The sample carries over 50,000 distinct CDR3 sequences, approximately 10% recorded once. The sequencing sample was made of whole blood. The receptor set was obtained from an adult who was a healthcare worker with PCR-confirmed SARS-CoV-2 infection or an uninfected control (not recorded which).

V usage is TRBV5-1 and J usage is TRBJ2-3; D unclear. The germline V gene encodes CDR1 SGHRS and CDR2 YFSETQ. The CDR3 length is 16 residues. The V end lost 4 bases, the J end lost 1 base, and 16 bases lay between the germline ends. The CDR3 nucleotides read TGCGCCAGCAGCCCCGGACGAGCCGCGGGCACAGATACGCAGTATTTT. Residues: CASSPGRAAGTDTQYF.

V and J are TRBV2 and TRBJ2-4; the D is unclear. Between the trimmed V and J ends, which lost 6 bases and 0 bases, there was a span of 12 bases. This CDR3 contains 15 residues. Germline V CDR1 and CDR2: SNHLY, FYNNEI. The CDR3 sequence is CASRISYVAKNIQYF. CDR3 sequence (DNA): TGTGCCAGCAGAATTTCATACGTAGCCAAAAACATTCAGTACTTC.

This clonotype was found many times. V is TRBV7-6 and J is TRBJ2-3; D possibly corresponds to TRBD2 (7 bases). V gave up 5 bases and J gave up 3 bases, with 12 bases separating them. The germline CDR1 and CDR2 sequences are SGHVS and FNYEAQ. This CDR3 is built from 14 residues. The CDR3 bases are TGTGCCAGCAGCAGGGGGGGGTCTACAGATACGCAGTATTTT. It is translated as CASSRGGSTDTQYF.

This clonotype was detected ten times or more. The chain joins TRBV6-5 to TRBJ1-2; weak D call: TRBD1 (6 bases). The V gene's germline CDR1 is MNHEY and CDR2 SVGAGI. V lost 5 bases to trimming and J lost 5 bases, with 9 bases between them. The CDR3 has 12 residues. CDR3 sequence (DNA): TGTGCCAGCAGTCCGGACAGTTATGGCTACACCTTC. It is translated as CASSPDSYGYTF.

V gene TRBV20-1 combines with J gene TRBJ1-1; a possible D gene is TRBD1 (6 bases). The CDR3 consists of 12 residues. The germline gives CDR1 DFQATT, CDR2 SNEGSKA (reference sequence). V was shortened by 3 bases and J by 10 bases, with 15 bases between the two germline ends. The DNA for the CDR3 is TGCAGTGCTAGGTTAACAGGGAGGGGAGCTTTCTTT. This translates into CSARLTGRGAFF.

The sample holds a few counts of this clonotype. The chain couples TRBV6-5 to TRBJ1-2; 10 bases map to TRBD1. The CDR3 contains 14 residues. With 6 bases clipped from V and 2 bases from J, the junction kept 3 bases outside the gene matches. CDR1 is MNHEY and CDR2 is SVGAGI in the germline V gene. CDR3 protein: CASRGQGRNYGYTF. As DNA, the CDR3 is TGTGCCAGCAGGGGACAGGGGAGGAACTATGGCTACACCTTC.

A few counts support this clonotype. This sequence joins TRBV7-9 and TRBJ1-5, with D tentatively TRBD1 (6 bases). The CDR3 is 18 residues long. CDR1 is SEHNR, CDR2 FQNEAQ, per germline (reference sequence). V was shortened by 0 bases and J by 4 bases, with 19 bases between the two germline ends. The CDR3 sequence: CASSLAPPGTHENQPQHF. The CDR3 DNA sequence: TGTGCCAGCAGCTTAGCGCCACCGGGGACACATGAAAATCAGCCCCAGCATTTT.

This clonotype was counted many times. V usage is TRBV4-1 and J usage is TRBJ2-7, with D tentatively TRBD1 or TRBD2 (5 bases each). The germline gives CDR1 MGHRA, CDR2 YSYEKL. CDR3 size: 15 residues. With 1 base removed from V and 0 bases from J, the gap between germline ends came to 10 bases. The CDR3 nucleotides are TGCGCCAGCAGCCAAGTTACGGGGCCCTCCTACGAGCAGTACGTC. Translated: CASSQVTGPSYEQYV.